This TCR beta chain derives from a study of OX40 agonist ivuxolimab in advanced cancers. Only in-frame clones appear in the TCRdb table, and some are missing; sequencing was by immunoSEQ multiplex PCR. Of more than 50,000 clones listed, roughly 84% were seen once; the top ten hold around 26%. Losses at the gene ends were 0 bases for V and 8 bases for J; bases not matched to a gene: 4. This CDR3 region has 15 residues. In germline, CDR1 is SGHRS, CDR2 YFSETQ. The rearrangement uses TRBV5-1 and TRBJ1-6; 8 bases are a match to TRBD1. The clonotype originates from an adult with an advanced solid tumor such as melanoma, head and neck, liver or kidney cancer. The sequenced sample was CD4+ or CD8+ T cells sorted from blood, obtained in a trial of the OX40 agonist ivuxolimab. The CDR3 here is CASSLDDRGHSPLHF. In DNA form, the CDR3 reads TGCGCCAGCAGCTTGGACGACAGGGGCCATTCACCCCTCCACTTT.